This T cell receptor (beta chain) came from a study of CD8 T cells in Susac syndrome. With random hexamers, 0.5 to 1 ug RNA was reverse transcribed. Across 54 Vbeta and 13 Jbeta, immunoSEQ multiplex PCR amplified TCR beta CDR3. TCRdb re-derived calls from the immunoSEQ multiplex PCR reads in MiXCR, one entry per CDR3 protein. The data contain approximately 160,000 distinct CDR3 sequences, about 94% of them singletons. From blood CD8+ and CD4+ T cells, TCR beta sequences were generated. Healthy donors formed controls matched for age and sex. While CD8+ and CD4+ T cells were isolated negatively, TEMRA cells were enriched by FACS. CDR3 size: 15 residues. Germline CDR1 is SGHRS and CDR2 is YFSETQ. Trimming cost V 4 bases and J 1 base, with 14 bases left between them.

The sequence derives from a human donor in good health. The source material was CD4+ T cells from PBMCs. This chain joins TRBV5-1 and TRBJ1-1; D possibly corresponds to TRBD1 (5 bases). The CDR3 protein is CASSPSPTENTEAFF. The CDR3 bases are TGCGCCAGCAGCCCCTCACCGACAGAGAACACTGAAGCTTTCTTT. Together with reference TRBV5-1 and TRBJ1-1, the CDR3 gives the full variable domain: KAGVTQTPRYLIKTRGQQVTLSCSPISGHRSVSWYQQTPGQGLQFLFEYFSETQRNKGNFPGRFSGRQFSNSRSEMNVSTLELGDSALYLCASSPSPTENTEAFFGQGTRLTVV.